This T cell receptor beta chain was recorded in a study of glioma-infiltrating T cells after dendritic cell vaccination. About the study: Dendritic cell vaccination trial patients had either newly diagnosed or recurrent glioblastoma.

This CDR3 has 17 amino acids. The germline CDR1 and CDR2 sequences are MGHRA and YSYEKL. Trimming stripped 2 bases from V and 4 bases from J, with 18 bases between. Sample time point: after dendritic cell vaccination, including at tumor progression/relapse. PBMC were collected before vaccination, two weeks after the third vaccination, and at progression. Primers: 60 V beta forward and 13 J beta reverse. Sequencing used immunoSEQ multiplex PCR; TCRdb keeps in-frame clones, though not all of them. The table lists around 60,000 clones, about 89% of them singletons. The specimen was blood, collected after dendritic cell vaccination. The chain carries TRBV4-1 and TRBJ2-1, with D possibly TRBD2 on 6 matching bases. This TCR was sampled from a human donor with glioblastoma. CDR3 sequence: CASSQLGTGVKYNEQFF. The CDR3 nucleotides are TGCGCCAGCAGCCAATTGGGAACGGGAGTGAAGTACAATGAGCAGTTCTTC.